The 11 T cell receptor beta chains given below trace back to one sample, sequenced in a study of blood T cell repertoires in COVID-19 (dated by TCRdb to 2018 to 2020). Library construction relied on the immunoSEQ multiplex PCR assay. In TCRdb, the immuneACCESS table is reduced to in-frame sequences with V and J assigned. These tables do not hold every clone; where another copy was compared, an unresolved V gene accounts for under half, and the others remain unexplained. Present in this sample are around 240,000 clones, approximately 83% of which were seen just once. Over 1.5% of the sample lies in the top ten. The sequencing input was PBMCs or T cells enriched from blood (not recorded which). All receptors come from a woman aged 45-65 years who had recovered from COVID-19.

The chain uses TRBV5-1 and TRBJ2-1, with 7 bases that match TRBD2. The length of the CDR3 is 14 residues. Germline V gives CDR1 SGHRS, CDR2 YFSETQ. V gave up 4 bases and J gave up 8 bases; unmatched junction bases: 9. CDR3 DNA: TGCGCCAGCAGCCCGGGACTACTTAGGGATGAGCAGTTCTTC. Its translation: CASSPGLLRDEQFF.

This clone was observed a few times. The chain has TRBV5-1 and TRBJ1-1; 8 bases are shared with TRBD1. With 10 bases clipped from V and 3 bases from J, the junction kept 11 bases outside the gene matches. Germline V gene data show CDR1 as SGHRS and CDR2 as YFSETQ. The CDR3 consists of 14 residues. The CDR3, as DNA: TGCGCCTCGCAGCAGGGGGCGCGGGACACTGAAGCTTTCTTT. This translates into CASQQGARDTEAFF.

Worth noting for this clone: At the DNA level, this CDR3 is encoded by other sequences in the same sample as well. J is TRBJ1-2 and V is TRBV28; the D is unclear. Germline values: CDR1 MDHEN, CDR2 SYDVKM. V lost 3 bases and J lost 5, with 7 bases in between. The CDR3 extends over 12 amino acids. The CDR3 DNA follows: TGTGCCAGCAGTTTGAGTTTGTATGGCTACACCTTC. Residues: CASSLSLYGYTF.

CDR3 sequence: CASSQGALNTEAFF. DNA of the CDR3: TGCGCCAGCAGCCAAGGGGCGTTGAACACTGAAGCTTTCTTT. The chain recombines TRBV4-1 with TRBJ1-1; no reliable D call. V lost 1 base and J lost 0, with 6 bases in between. Germline V gene sequence: CDR1 MGHRA, CDR2 YSYEKL. CDR3 length equals 14 residues.

In this sample, this clone turned up a few times. V and J are TRBV27 and TRBJ2-7; a possible D gene is TRBD2 (5 bases). The V end lost 5 bases, the J end lost 1 base, and 9 bases lay between the germline ends. Germline values: CDR1 MNHEY, CDR2 SMNVEV (reference sequence). The CDR3 is 13 residues long. This chain's CDR3 is CASSLSGSYEQYF. CDR3 nucleotides: TGTGCCAGCAGTCTCTCGGGGTCCTACGAGCAGTACTTC.

The chain uses TRBV20-1 and TRBJ1-3, with a possible D match to TRBD1 (6 bases). V lost 3 bases and J lost 2, with 11 bases in between. Germline loops: CDR1 DFQATT, CDR2 SNEGSKA (reference sequence). There are 14 residues in the CDR3. In DNA, the CDR3 is TGCAGTGCTAGTTTGGACAGTGCTGGAAACACCATATATTTT. It translates to CSASLDSAGNTIYF.

The rearrangement joins TRBV20-1 to TRBJ2-7; 10 nucleotides line up with TRBD2. The CDR3 is 19 amino acids. Per germline, CDR1 DFQATT and CDR2 SNEGSKA (reference sequence). Losses at the gene ends were 3 bases for V and 0 bases for J; bases not matched to a gene: 17. CDR3 DNA sequence: TGCAGTGCTAGTAGTCAGACTAGCGGGCACTTCATCAGCTCCTACGAGCAGTACTTC. This translates into CSASSQTSGHFISSYEQYF.

CDR3 nucleotide sequence: TGTGCCAGCAGCCAAGGACAGGGGGAGACCGGGGAGCTGTTTTTT. Residues: CASSQGQGETGELFF. V and J are TRBV3-1 (or the pseudogene TRBV3-2) and TRBJ2-2; 9 bases map to TRBD1. Germline assignment: CDR1 LGHDT and CDR2 YNNKEL (reference sequence). The CDR3 is 15 amino acids. V lost 1 base, J lost 5 bases, and 2 bases stayed unmatched.

The chain employs TRBV4-2 and TRBJ2-1, with 10 bases lining up with TRBD2. Germline V gene sequence: CDR1 LGHNA, CDR2 YNFKEQ. The junction had 5 bases not matched to a gene; V was cut back by 2 bases and J by 7 bases. This CDR3 region has 15 residues. CDR3 loop: CASSQLLAGDNEQFF. For the CDR3, the DNA is TGTGCCAGCAGCCAACTGCTAGCGGGAGATAATGAGCAGTTCTTC.

The chain is built from TRBV9 and TRBJ1-1; tentatively, D is TRBD1 (5 bases). Deletions cut 1 base from V and 7 bases from J, with 14 bases between. The CDR3 spans 14 residues. From germline, CDR1 is SGDLS and CDR2 YYNGEE. The CDR3 DNA sequence: TGTGCCAGCAGCGTATATCATGACACAGGTGAAGCTTTCTTT. Translation: CASSVYHDTGEAFF.

This clone has a single count. The chain is built from TRBV18 and TRBJ2-1, with TRBD2 matching over 13 bases. The CDR3 is made up of 16 amino acids. V trimming: 3 bases; J trimming: 5 bases; junction bases outside the gene matches: 4. Germline V CDR1 and CDR2: KGHSH, LQKENI. This chain's CDR3 is CASSPAGTSGDNEQFF. CDR3 coding DNA: TGTGCCAGCTCACCCGCGGGGACTAGCGGGGACAATGAGCAGTTCTTC.